The 21 T cell receptor beta chains presented below share a single source sample, sequenced in a study of blood T cell repertoires in COVID-19. Some clones are missing from TCRdb's copy, which holds only in-frame ones; the method was immunoSEQ multiplex PCR. The sample holds about 270,000 clones, 80% to 90% seen once. The sequencing sample was made of PBMCs or T cells enriched from blood (not recorded which). Receptors originate from a woman aged 25 to 39 with acute COVID-19.

The gene calls are TRBV3-1 (or the pseudogene TRBV3-2) and TRBJ2-7; perhaps TRBD2 as D (5 bases). This CDR3 comprises 12 residues. The V end lost 1 base, the J end lost 7 bases, and 8 bases lay between the germline ends. CDR1 is LGHDT and CDR2 is YNNKEL in the germline V gene (reference sequence). CDR3 protein: CASSQGTGEQYF. The CDR3 region has the DNA TGTGCCAGCAGCCAAGGGACGGGGGAGCAGTACTTC.

The chain combines TRBV4-1 with TRBJ2-2; 15 positions match TRBD2. The ends lost 0 bases at V and 3 bases at J; junction bases unmatched: 8. The CDR3 totals 20 residues. CDR1 and CDR2 from the germline V gene are MGHRA and YSYEKL. The CDR3 DNA reads as TGCGCCAGCAGCCAAGATTTAGGACTAGCGGGAGGGCCGTACACCGGGGAGCTGTTTTTT. This gives the protein CASSQDLGLAGGPYTGELFF.

The V call is TRBV7-8, the J call TRBJ1-1; D is possibly TRBD1 (5 bases). The CDR3 sequence is 15 residues long. CDR1 and CDR2 from the germline V gene are SGHVS and FQNEAQ. The V end was cut by 5 bases, the J end by 2 bases, with 15 bases between. CDR3 nucleotides: TGTGCCAGCAGCCCTCTAGGGGTGGGTAACACTGAAGCTTTCTTT. Translated, it gives CASSPLGVGNTEAFF.

The chain is built from TRBV3-1 (or the pseudogene TRBV3-2) and TRBJ2-3; D call uncertain. V lost 2 bases to trimming and J lost 0 bases, with 6 bases between them. CDR1 and CDR2 (germline): LGHDT, YNNKEL (reference sequence). The length of the CDR3 is 14 residues. The CDR3 region has the DNA TGTGCCAGCAGCCAACCCTCTAGCACAGATACGCAGTATTTT. Protein product: CASSQPSSTDTQYF.

The J gene is TRBJ1-1, the V gene TRBV4-1; 8 nucleotides align to TRBD1. Trimming cost V 3 bases and J 5 bases; bases outside gene matches: 11. Per germline, CDR1 MGHRA and CDR2 YSYEKL. CDR3 size: 16 residues. CDR3 nucleotide sequence: TGCGCCAGCAGCCAGGAGGTTGGCAACAGGGGGACTGAAGCTTTCTTT. Amino acid sequence: CASSQEVGNRGTEAFF.

The chain links TRBV7-8 to TRBJ1-1; 9 bases align to TRBD1. V lost 8 bases and J lost 5; bases outside the gene matches: 9. The CDR3 sequence is 14 residues long. Germline lookup yields CDR1 SGHVS and CDR2 FQNEAQ. Here the CDR3 DNA reads TGTGCCAGCGGACCGACAGGGGGAAAAACTGAAGCTTTCTTT. Its protein product is CASGPTGGKTEAFF.

The V and J genes are TRBV19 and TRBJ2-7; D gene unclear. V lost 3 bases to trimming and J lost 5 bases, with 11 bases between them. Germline CDR1 and CDR2: LNHDA and SQIVND (reference sequence). This CDR3 spans 13 amino acids. The CDR3 DNA is TGTGCCAGTAGTATTACTTCGGTGCACGAGCAGTACTTC. Translating it yields CASSITSVHEQYF.

The chain is built from TRBV4-1 and TRBJ1-4, with 8 nucleotides matching TRBD1. V lost 2 bases to trimming and J lost 3 bases; unmatched junction nucleotides: 5. The CDR3 loop spans 16 amino acids. Germline-derived CDR1 and CDR2 are MGHRA and YSYEKL. The DNA of the CDR3 is TGCGCCAGCAGCCAAAAGGACAGGGTTTCTAATGAAAAACTGTTTTTT. Its protein is CASSQKDRVSNEKLFF.

The chain is built from TRBV27 and TRBJ2-1, with 10 bases matching TRBD2. Germline CDR1 reads MNHEY; CDR2 reads SMNVEV (reference sequence). V dropped 5 bases and J dropped 5; count of bases not matched to a gene: 9. This CDR3 has 16 amino acids. CDR3 bases: TGTGCCAGCAGTATCCTAGCGGGAGTAGAGGACAATGAGCAGTTCTTC. This codes for CASSILAGVEDNEQFF.

The chain links TRBV28 to TRBJ2-1; 8 bases fit TRBD1. Germline CDR1 reads MDHEN; CDR2 reads SYDVKM. The CDR3 is 15 amino acids. With 4 bases clipped from V and 6 bases from J, the junction kept 8 bases outside the gene matches. In DNA form, the CDR3 reads TGTGCCAGCAGTTCAGGGGGCACCGGGTCCAATGAGCAGTTCTTC. Translated: CASSSGGTGSNEQFF.

The chain carries TRBV11-2 and TRBJ2-7; 8 bases fit TRBD1. This CDR3 contains 12 residues. Unmatched junction bases numbered 0, after V lost 5 bases and J lost 3 bases. Germline loops: CDR1 SGHAT, CDR2 FQNNGV. The CDR3 DNA reads as TGTGCCAGCAGCGGACAGGGCTACGAGCAGTACTTC. Protein sequence: CASSGQGYEQYF.

The V call is TRBV11-2, the J call TRBJ1-3; the match to TRBD1 covers 10 bases. With V trimmed by 3 bases and J by 2 bases, 1 base remained unmatched. Germline V gene lookup returns CDR1 SGHAT and CDR2 FQNNGV. The CDR3 spans 15 residues. The CDR3 loop is CASSFGTGAGNTIYF. In DNA, the CDR3 is TGTGCCAGCAGCTTTGGGACAGGGGCTGGAAACACCATATATTTT.

The rearrangement joins TRBV3-1 (or the pseudogene TRBV3-2) to TRBJ1-2, with D possibly being TRBD1 (5 bases). Germline CDR1 LGHDT, CDR2 YNNKEL (reference sequence). This CDR3 contains 13 residues. The V end was cut by 1 base, the J end by 6 bases, with 9 bases between. CDR3 loop: CASSQAGGNGYTF. DNA of the CDR3: TGTGCCAGCAGCCAAGCGGGGGGAAATGGCTACACCTTC.

This clone has just one count. The rearrangement links TRBV19 to TRBJ2-1; weak D call: TRBD2 (6 bases). The CDR3 length is 15 residues. Trimming removed 3 bases from V and 4 bases from J, with 13 bases in between. CDR1 LNHDA and CDR2 SQIVND come from the germline V gene (reference sequence). This chain's CDR3 is CASSIQRASYNEQFF. CDR3 nucleotides: TGTGCCAGTAGTATCCAGCGGGCCTCTTACAATGAGCAGTTCTTC.

This rearrangement joins TRBV5-1 to TRBJ1-1; no clear D gene. Germline CDR1 and CDR2: SGHRS and YFSETQ. Trimming left V 0 bases short and J 3 bases short, with 15 bases between. This CDR3 is 16 amino acids long. The CDR3 region has the DNA TGCGCCAGCAGCTTGGGTACTCGGGGATCGGACACTGAAGCTTTCTTT. Translated: CASSLGTRGSDTEAFF.

The chain joins TRBV6-2 or TRBV6-3 to TRBJ2-1; the D gene is possibly TRBD1 (5 bases). Trimming took off 0 bases at V and 13 bases at J, with 10 bases between the two ends. There are 12 residues in the CDR3. Germline lookup yields CDR1 MNHEY and CDR2 SVGEGT. CDR3 amino acids: CASSYSDNIQFF. In DNA form, the CDR3 reads TGTGCCAGCAGTTACTCGGACAACATTCAGTTCTTC.

The V and J genes are TRBV9 and TRBJ2-7; the match to TRBD2 covers 7 bases. V trimming: 1 base; J trimming: 3 bases; junction bases outside the gene matches: 10. Germline CDR1 and CDR2: SGDLS and YYNGEE. The CDR3 extends over 16 amino acids. The CDR3 bases are TGTGCCAGCAGCGTAACAGGTAGCGGGCTAGTCTACGAGCAGTACTTC. Translation gives CASSVTGSGLVYEQYF.

V and J are TRBV28 and TRBJ1-2, with D unresolved. Germline values: CDR1 MDHEN, CDR2 SYDVKM. V was cut by 2 bases and J by 4 bases, with 11 bases left in between. This CDR3 has 14 residues. The DNA of the CDR3 is TGTGCCAGCAGTTTAGGCCCGGGTCTCTATGGCTACACCTTC. Its translation is CASSLGPGLYGYTF.

The V and J genes are TRBV2 and TRBJ2-1, with D perhaps matching TRBD2 (7 bases). CDR3 size: 13 residues. Trimming shortened V by 7 bases and J by 7 bases, and 14 bases separated the two germline ends. Germline V gene data show CDR1 as SNHLY and CDR2 as FYNNEI. CDR3 sequence reads: CASTRGGGNEQFF. Here the CDR3 DNA reads TGTGCCAGCACCAGGGGAGGGGGGAATGAGCAGTTCTTC.

This chain joins TRBV7-3 and TRBJ2-3; the D gene is possibly TRBD2 (5 bases). Germline V gene lookup returns CDR1 SGHTA and CDR2 FQGTGA. This CDR3 region has 13 residues. Trimming left V 4 bases short and J 4 bases short, with 9 bases between. CDR3 in amino acids: CASSSYGADTQYF. CDR3 DNA: TGTGCCAGCAGCTCATACGGGGCAGATACGCAGTATTTT.

The chain combines TRBV28 with TRBJ2-1, with a tentative D call TRBD1 (6 bases). The CDR3 covers 11 residues. The V gene's germline CDR1 is MDHEN and CDR2 SYDVKM. V lost 7 bases, J lost 15 bases, and 16 bases lay in between. As DNA, the CDR3 is TGTGCCAGCACCTACAGGGAATACGTGTTCTTC. It specifies CASTYREYVFF. Full variable domain (outside the CDR3, taken from reference TRBV28 and TRBJ2-1): DVKVTQSSRYLVKRTGEKVFLECVQDMDHENMFWYRQDPGLGLRLIYFSYDVKMKEKGDIPEGYSVSREKKERFSLILESASTNQTSMYLCASTYREYVFFGPGTRLTVL.